This T cell receptor (beta chain) was recorded in a study of a mutant IDH1 vaccine in newly diagnosed glioma. Study-wide background: Before enrollment, the patients had been treated with radiotherapy alone, temozolomide alone, or both together. Most of them had received both.

The sample holds a few counts of this clone. What it binds is not known. Time point here: week 11, during vaccination. Vaccinated patients received 300 ug of mutant IDH1 20-mer peptide per dose, with topical imiquimod. TCRdb's table, derived via immunoSEQ multiplex PCR, lists solely in-frame clones and lacks some. The sample shows roughly 70,000 clones, approximately 84% of them seen only once. Sequences were derived from PBMCs, sampled from a glioma patient whose treatment included an IDH1 peptide vaccine. This clonotype was obtained from a woman aged 45-60 years with glioma.

The CDR3 nucleotides read TGTGCCAGCAGTTACACCGTCCACCCAGATTTTAACTATGGCTACACCTTC. Translation: CASSYTVHPDFNYGYTF. V and J are TRBV6-7 and TRBJ1-2; D not certain. TRBV6-7 is placed among ORFs of uncertain function. The CDR3 is 17 residues long. Trimming left V 2 bases short and J 1 base short, with 17 bases between.